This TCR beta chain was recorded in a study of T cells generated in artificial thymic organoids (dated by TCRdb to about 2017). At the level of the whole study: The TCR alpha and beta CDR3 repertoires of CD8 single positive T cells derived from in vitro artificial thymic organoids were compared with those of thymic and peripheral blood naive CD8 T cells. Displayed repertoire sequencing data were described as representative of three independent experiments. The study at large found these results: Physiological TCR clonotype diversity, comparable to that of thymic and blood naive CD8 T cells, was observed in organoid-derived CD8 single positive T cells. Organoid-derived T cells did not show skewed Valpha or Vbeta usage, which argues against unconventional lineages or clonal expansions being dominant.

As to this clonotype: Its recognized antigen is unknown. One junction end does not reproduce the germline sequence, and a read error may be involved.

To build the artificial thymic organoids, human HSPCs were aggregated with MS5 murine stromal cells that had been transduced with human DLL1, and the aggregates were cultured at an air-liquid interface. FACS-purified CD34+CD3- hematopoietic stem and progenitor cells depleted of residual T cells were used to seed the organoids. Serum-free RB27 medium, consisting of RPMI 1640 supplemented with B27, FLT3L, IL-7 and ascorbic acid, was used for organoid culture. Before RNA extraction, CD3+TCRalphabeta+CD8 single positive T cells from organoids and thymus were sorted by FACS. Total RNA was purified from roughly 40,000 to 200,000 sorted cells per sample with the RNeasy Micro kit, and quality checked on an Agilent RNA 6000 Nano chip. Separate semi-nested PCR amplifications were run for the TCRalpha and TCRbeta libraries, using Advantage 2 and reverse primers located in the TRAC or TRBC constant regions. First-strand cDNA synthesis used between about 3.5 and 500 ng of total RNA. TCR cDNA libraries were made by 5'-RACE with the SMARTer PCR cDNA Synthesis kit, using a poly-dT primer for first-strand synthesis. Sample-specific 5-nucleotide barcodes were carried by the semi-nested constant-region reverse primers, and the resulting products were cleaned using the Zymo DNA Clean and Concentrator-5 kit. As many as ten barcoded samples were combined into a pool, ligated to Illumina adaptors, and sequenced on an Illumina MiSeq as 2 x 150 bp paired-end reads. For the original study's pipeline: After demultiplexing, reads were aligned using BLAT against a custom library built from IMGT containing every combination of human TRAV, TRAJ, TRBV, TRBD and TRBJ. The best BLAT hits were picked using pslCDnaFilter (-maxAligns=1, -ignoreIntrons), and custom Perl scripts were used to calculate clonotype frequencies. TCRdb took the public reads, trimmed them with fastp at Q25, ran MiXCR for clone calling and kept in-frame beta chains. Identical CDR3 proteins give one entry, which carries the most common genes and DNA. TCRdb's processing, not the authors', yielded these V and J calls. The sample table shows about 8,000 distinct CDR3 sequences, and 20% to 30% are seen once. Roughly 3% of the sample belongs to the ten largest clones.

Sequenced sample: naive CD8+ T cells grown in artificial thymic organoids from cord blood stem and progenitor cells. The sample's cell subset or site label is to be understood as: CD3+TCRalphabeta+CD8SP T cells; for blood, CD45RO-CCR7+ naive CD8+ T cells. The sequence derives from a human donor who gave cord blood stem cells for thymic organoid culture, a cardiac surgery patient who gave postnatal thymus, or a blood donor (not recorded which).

CDR3 reads: CASNQGARGDYGYTF. The DNA is as follows: TGCGCCAGCAACCAAGGGGCCAGGGGTGACTATGGCTACACCTTC. The rearrangement joined TRBV4-1 to TRBJ1-2; a tentative D call is TRBD1 (6 bases match). The CDR3 goes from the cysteine to the phenylalanine over 15 residues. Of the read, only the CDR3 DNA is kept; its 45 bases are in frame from base 1. CDR1 MGHRA and CDR2 YSYEKL are derived from the germline V gene.